The 26 T cell receptor beta chains listed next were all sequenced from one sample in a study of blood T cell repertoires in COVID-19. Some clones are missing from TCRdb's copy, which holds only in-frame ones; the method was immunoSEQ multiplex PCR. The table has some 310,000 clones, 85% to 90% seen once. The sample consisted of peripheral blood. All receptors derive from a woman in her 30s with COVID-19, enrolled during active disease.

The J gene is TRBJ1-1, the V gene TRBV5-8; D possibly corresponds to TRBD1 (5 bases). With 6 bases removed from V and 2 bases from J, the gap between germline ends came to 17 bases. Germline V gene lookup returns CDR1 SGHTS and CDR2 YDEGEE. The CDR3 covers 15 residues. The CDR3 loop is CASNPGGTFNTEAFF. For the CDR3, the DNA is TGTGCCAGCAACCCTGGGGGGACTTTTAACACTGAAGCTTTCTTT. The whole variable domain, remainder taken from reference TRBV5-8 and TRBJ1-1, is EAGVTQSPTHLIKTRGQQATLRCSPISGHTSVYWYQQALGLGLQFLLWYDEGEERNRGNFPPRFSGRQFPNYSSELNVNALELEDSALYLCASNPGGTFNTEAFFGQGTRLTVV.

The chain links TRBV28 to TRBJ2-7, with TRBD2 matching over 9 bases. The length of the CDR3 is 15 residues. Germline loops: CDR1 MDHEN, CDR2 SYDVKM. V dropped 8 bases and J dropped 0; count of bases not matched to a gene: 8. The CDR3 loop reads CASSGASGNSYEQYF. In DNA, the CDR3 is TGTGCCAGCTCGGGAGCTAGCGGGAACTCCTACGAGCAGTACTTC.

This clone has more than one count but fewer than ten. The rearrangement uses TRBV18 and TRBJ2-5; TRBD2 agrees at 10 bases. V lost 2 bases to trimming and J lost 5 bases; unmatched junction nucleotides: 5. The CDR3 totals 15 residues. Germline CDR1 KGHSH, CDR2 LQKENI. The CDR3: CASSPVVAGGETQYF. In DNA form, the CDR3 reads TGTGCCAGCTCACCAGTGGTAGCGGGAGGTGAGACCCAGTACTTC.

The chain is built from TRBV7-9 and TRBJ1-4, with D perhaps matching TRBD1 (6 bases). Deletions cut 5 bases from V and 0 bases from J, with 19 bases between. The CDR3 totals 18 residues. Per germline, CDR1 SEHNR and CDR2 FQNEAQ (reference sequence). CDR3 in DNA: TGTGCCAGCAGCCTCCGGTTGGCCCACAGGGCAACTAATGAAAAACTGTTTTTT. Translating gives CASSLRLAHRATNEKLFF.

This sequence joins TRBV27 and TRBJ2-3; possibly TRBD2 for D (6 bases). The CDR3 extends over 13 amino acids. CDR1 is MNHEY and CDR2 is SMNVEV in the germline V gene (reference sequence). The V gene lost 3 bases and the J gene lost 8 bases, with 12 bases spanning the gap. CDR3 bases: TGTGCCAGCAGTTTGGGACTTTTATTTACGCAGTATTTT. The encoded protein is CASSLGLLFTQYF.

The chain has TRBV3-1 (or the pseudogene TRBV3-2) and TRBJ1-1; D might be TRBD1 (5 bases). The CDR3 has 16 amino acids. Germline V gene data show CDR1 as LGHDT and CDR2 as YNNKEL (reference sequence). V was trimmed by 3 bases and J by 3 bases, leaving 17 bases between them. CDR3 sequence: CASSHPWRDGHTEAFF. Here the CDR3 DNA reads TGTGCCAGCAGCCATCCTTGGCGGGACGGTCACACTGAAGCTTTCTTT.

This clone was counted between two and nine times. This chain connects TRBV19 to TRBJ1-2; D may be TRBD1 (5 bases). In germline, CDR1 is LNHDA, CDR2 SQIVND (reference sequence). The CDR3 is 14 amino acids. Trimming stripped 3 bases from V and 0 bases from J, with 8 bases between. CDR3 bases: TGTGCCAGTAGTATTAGGGGTACTAACTATGGCTACACCTTC. This gives the protein CASSIRGTNYGYTF.

The chain links TRBV7-2 to TRBJ2-2; 8 bases are a match to TRBD2. The CDR3 runs to 16 residues. Per the germline V gene, CDR1 is SGHTA and CDR2 is FQGNSA. V trimming: 3 bases; J trimming: 1 base; junction bases outside the gene matches: 4. CDR3 sequence (DNA): TGTGCCAGCAGCTTCTTCACTAGCGGGAACACCGGGGAGCTGTTTTTT. Its translation: CASSFFTSGNTGELFF.

This clone was seen once. The genes are TRBV4-1 and TRBJ2-4, with 10 bases that match TRBD2. V was clipped by 2 bases and J by 0 bases; unmatched bases: 4. Germline CDR1 reads MGHRA; CDR2 reads YSYEKL. This CDR3 region has 17 residues. CDR3 nucleotide sequence: TGCGCCAGCAGCCAACCCACTAGCGGGGTAGCCAAAAACATTCAGTACTTC. Protein sequence: CASSQPTSGVAKNIQYF.

The genes are TRBV19 and TRBJ1-2, with a tentative D call TRBD1 (6 bases). Trimming removed 5 bases at V and 10 bases at J, with 14 bases between. This CDR3 has 12 residues. Germline V gene sequence: CDR1 LNHDA, CDR2 SQIVND (reference sequence). CDR3 nucleotides: TGTGCCAGTAGTCCGAATCACAGGGCCTACACCTTC. Translating it yields CASSPNHRAYTF.

The chain joins TRBV6-1 to TRBJ2-3; 9 nucleotides agree with TRBD1. Losses at the gene ends were 3 bases for V and 2 bases for J; bases not matched to a gene: 3. Germline-derived CDR1 and CDR2 are MNHNS and SASEGT. The CDR3 runs 15 residues. CDR3 nucleotide sequence: TGTGCCAGCAGTGACCAACAGGGGGCCACAGATACGCAGTATTTT. Amino acids: CASSDQQGATDTQYF.

The V and J genes are TRBV19 and TRBJ2-3; maybe TRBD2 (7 bases). Germline V gives CDR1 LNHDA, CDR2 SQIVND (reference sequence). The V end lost 3 bases, the J end lost 3 bases, and 13 bases lay between the germline ends. This CDR3 contains 15 residues. The CDR3 sequence: CASSIYGGQTDTQYF. DNA for the CDR3: TGTGCCAGTAGTATTTACGGGGGGCAGACAGATACGCAGTATTTT.

The chain employs TRBV11-3 and TRBJ2-7; no clear D gene. The CDR3 contains 13 residues. V lost 3 bases and J 2 bases, leaving 8 bases between the germline ends. Germline values: CDR1 SGHNT, CDR2 YENEEA. CDR3 loop: CASSLTDAYEQYF. The CDR3 bases are TGTGCCAGCAGCTTGACTGACGCCTACGAGCAGTACTTC.

This clone was seen just once. The chain combines TRBV29-1 with TRBJ2-3; D perhaps matches TRBD2 (5 bases). The CDR3 runs 13 residues. V gave up 4 bases and J gave up 4 bases, with 12 bases separating them. Germline CDR1 and CDR2: SQVTM and ANQGSEA. The CDR3 protein is CSVGVGGADTQYF. DNA of the CDR3: TGCAGCGTTGGCGTAGGAGGCGCAGATACGCAGTATTTT.

This sequence joins TRBV5-1 and TRBJ1-1; possible D gene TRBD1, 5 bases. Looked up from germline, CDR1 is SGHRS and CDR2 is YFSETQ. Trimming shortened V by 5 bases and J by 0 bases, and 14 bases separated the two germline ends. CDR3 size: 15 residues. CDR3 region: CASSSGGSMNTEAFF. The CDR3 coding sequence is TGCGCCAGCAGTTCCGGGGGGTCGATGAACACTGAAGCTTTCTTT. The whole variable domain, remainder taken from reference TRBV5-1 and TRBJ1-1, is KAGVTQTPRYLIKTRGQQVTLSCSPISGHRSVSWYQQTPGQGLQFLFEYFSETQRNKGNFPGRFSGRQFSNSRSEMNVSTLELGDSALYLCASSSGGSMNTEAFFGQGTRLTVV.

This chain uses TRBV4-2 with TRBJ2-7; 7 bases are a match to TRBD1. With 1 base clipped from V and 2 bases from J, the junction kept 2 bases outside the gene matches. Germline CDR1 and CDR2: LGHNA and YNFKEQ. This CDR3 region has 14 residues. Here the CDR3 reads CASSQGDRTYEQYF. The CDR3 nucleotides read TGTGCCAGCAGCCAAGGGGACAGAACCTACGAGCAGTACTTC.

The rearrangement links TRBV14 to TRBJ2-7, with a tentative D call TRBD1 (6 bases). Germline V CDR1 and CDR2: SGHDN, FVKESK. With 4 bases removed from V and 2 bases from J, the gap between germline ends came to 9 bases. The CDR3 is 13 residues long. CDR3 amino acids: CASSPTGPYEQYF. The CDR3 nucleotides are TGTGCCAGCAGCCCGACAGGCCCCTACGAGCAGTACTTC.

The chain links TRBV6-6 to TRBJ2-2; 9 bases fit TRBD2. V shed 6 bases, J shed 6 bases, and the junction held 8 bases outside the gene matches. Germline V lookup: CDR1 MNHNY, CDR2 SVGAGI (reference sequence). The CDR3 runs to 15 residues. The CDR3 protein is CASSPNGGRAGELFF. The CDR3 DNA sequence: TGTGCCAGCAGCCCAAATGGCGGGAGGGCCGGGGAGCTGTTTTTT.

The rearrangement links TRBV27 to TRBJ1-3; TRBD1 matches 9 bases. The length of the CDR3 is 14 residues. Germline assignment: CDR1 MNHEY and CDR2 SMNVEV (reference sequence). V was pared by 6 bases and J by 0 bases, with 0 bases of the junction left unmatched. DNA for the CDR3: TGTGCCAGCAGGACAGGGGGCTCTGGAAACACCATATATTTT. Protein product: CASRTGGSGNTIYF.

The rearrangement joins TRBV30 to TRBJ1-1; D gene unclear. Germline CDR1 GTSNPN, CDR2 SVGIG (reference sequence). The length of the CDR3 is 13 residues. Trimming removed 0 bases at V and 1 base at J, with 6 bases between. This CDR3 reads CAWSVPGNTEAFF. The CDR3 DNA follows: TGTGCCTGGAGTGTACCAGGGAACACTGAAGCTTTCTTT.

The chain carries TRBV29-1 and TRBJ2-7, with TRBD1 identical over 9 bases. The J segment lost 7 bases and the V segment lost 6 bases, leaving 4 bases of the junction unmatched. Looked up from germline, CDR1 is SQVTM and CDR2 is ANQGSEA. There are 11 residues in the CDR3. The CDR3 is CSVYRGREQYF. The CDR3 region has the DNA TGCAGCGTGTACAGGGGGCGAGAGCAGTACTTC.

The chain employs TRBV10-2 and TRBJ1-1; D remains ambiguous. Germline V gives CDR1 WSHSY, CDR2 SAAADI. CDR3 length: 13 amino acids. V shed 8 bases and J shed 1 base, with 11 bases lying between them. CDR3 DNA: TGCGCCAGCCTCCGGGCGGGGAACACTGAAGCTTTCTTT. Translated, it gives CASLRAGNTEAFF.

The chain has TRBV20-1 and TRBJ2-7; 7 bases match TRBD1. V was pared by 3 bases and J by 1 base, with 9 bases of the junction left unmatched. The CDR3 is 15 residues long. CDR1 and CDR2 (germline): DFQATT, SNEGSKA (reference sequence). The CDR3 DNA reads TGCAGTGCTAGTCCCGACAGGGATGATTCCTACGAGCAGTACTTC. As protein: CSASPDRDDSYEQYF.

This chain uses TRBV6-4 with TRBJ1-5; 10 positions match TRBD1. The CDR3 has 14 residues. CDR1 and CDR2 from the germline V gene are MRHNA and SNTAGT. J lost 7 bases, V lost 4 bases, and 4 bases had no gene match. The CDR3 nucleotides read TGTGCCAGCAGTGGGACAGGGGGAGGCCAGCCCCAGCATTTT. Translating gives CASSGTGGGQPQHF.

This clone was seen once. The rearrangement joins TRBV7-8 to TRBJ2-3; 14 bases fit TRBD2. Per the germline V gene, CDR1 is SGHVS and CDR2 is FQNEAQ. The trim removed 5 bases at V and 0 bases at J, leaving 7 bases unmatched. The CDR3 extends over 18 amino acids. The CDR3 region has the DNA TGTGCCAGCAGCCCCGGACTAGCGGGAGGACGTAGCACAGATACGCAGTATTTT. The encoded protein is CASSPGLAGGRSTDTQYF.

The sample holds many counts of this clone. The rearrangement uses TRBV12-5 and TRBJ1-3; D gene uncertain. The CDR3 consists of 16 residues. V lost 4 bases and J lost 0, with 13 bases in between. Germline CDR1 and CDR2: LGHNT and FRNRAP. CDR3 sequence reads: CASGSKQYSSGNTIYF. The CDR3 DNA is TGTGCTAGTGGTTCGAAACAGTATTCCTCTGGAAACACCATATATTTT.